This T cell receptor (beta chain) stems from a study of Graves' ophthalmopathy and Graves' hyperthyroidism. The wider study: Upon initial diagnosis and before any treatment, peripheral blood was collected.

Points from the study as a whole: Blood contained most expanded thyroid clonotypes exceeding 0.001 frequency.

Physicians reached a diagnosis by relying on clinical symptoms, serum thyroxine, TRAb, thyroid ultrasound and orbital computed tomography. TCR beta CDR3 regions were amplified from RNA transcripts. The first round was an RT-PCR with HTBI primers, and the second round was a multiplex PCR. TCRdb re-derived calls from the multiplex PCR reads in MiXCR, one entry per CDR3 protein. The data hold roughly 170,000 distinct CDR3 sequences, with approximately 40% observed a single time. Remarks on this clonotype: What it binds is unknown.

The CDR3 totals 17 residues. Per the germline V gene, CDR1 is MNHEY and CDR2 is SVGAGI. Trimming stripped 2 bases from V and 1 base from J, with 14 bases between. The V gene is TRBV6-5, the J gene TRBJ2-2; tentatively, D is TRBD1 (6 bases). Input material: peripheral blood. The sequence was obtained from a man aged 30 to 39 with Graves' ophthalmopathy. The CDR3 DNA follows: TGTGCCAGCAGTTACGATCGGGGACAAGTGAACACCGGGGAGCTGTTTTTT. It specifies CASSYDRGQVNTGELFF.